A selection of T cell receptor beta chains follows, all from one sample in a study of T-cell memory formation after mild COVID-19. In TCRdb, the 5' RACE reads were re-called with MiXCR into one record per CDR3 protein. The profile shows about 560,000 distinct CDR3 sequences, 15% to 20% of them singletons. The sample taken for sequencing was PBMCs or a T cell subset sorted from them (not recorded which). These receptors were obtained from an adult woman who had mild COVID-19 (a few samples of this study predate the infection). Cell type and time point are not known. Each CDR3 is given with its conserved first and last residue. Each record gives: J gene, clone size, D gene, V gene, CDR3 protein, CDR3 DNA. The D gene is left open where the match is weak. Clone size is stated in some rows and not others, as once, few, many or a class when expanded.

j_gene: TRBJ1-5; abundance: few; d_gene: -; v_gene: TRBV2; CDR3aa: CASSGNNQPQHF; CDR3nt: TGTGCCAGCAGTGGCAACAATCAGCCCCAGCATTTT
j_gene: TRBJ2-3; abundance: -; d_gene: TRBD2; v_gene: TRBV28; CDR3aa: CASGLAGVLDTQYF; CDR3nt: TGTGCCAGCGGCCTAGCGGGAGTTCTAGATACGCAGTATTTT
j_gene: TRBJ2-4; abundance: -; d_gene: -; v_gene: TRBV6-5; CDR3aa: CASTGLAKNIQYF; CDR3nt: TGTGCCAGCACCGGGTTGGCCAAAAACATTCAGTACTTC
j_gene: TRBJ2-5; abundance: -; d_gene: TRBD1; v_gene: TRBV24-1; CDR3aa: CATSEHRGFGVGETQYF; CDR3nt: TGTGCCACCAGTGAGCACAGGGGCTTTGGGGTTGGAGAGACCCAGTACTTC
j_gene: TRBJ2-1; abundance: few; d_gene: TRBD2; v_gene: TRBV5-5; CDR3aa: CASSLGVSGNNEQFF; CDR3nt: TGTGCCAGCAGCTTGGGAGTTAGCGGGAACAATGAGCAGTTCTTC
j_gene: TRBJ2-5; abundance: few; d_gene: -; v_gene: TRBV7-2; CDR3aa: CASSLGETKGETQYF; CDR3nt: TGTGCCAGCAGCTTAGGGGAGACCAAAGGGGAGACCCAGTACTTC
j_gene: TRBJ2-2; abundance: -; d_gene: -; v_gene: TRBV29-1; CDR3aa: CSASNTGAGTGELFF; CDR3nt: TGCAGCGCCTCAAACACAGGAGCGGGCACCGGGGAGCTGTTTTTT
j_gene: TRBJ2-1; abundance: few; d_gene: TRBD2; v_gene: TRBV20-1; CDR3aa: CSATSGMIYNEQFF; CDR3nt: TGCAGTGCTACTAGCGGGATGATATACAATGAGCAGTTCTTC
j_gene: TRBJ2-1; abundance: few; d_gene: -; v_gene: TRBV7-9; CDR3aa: CASSLEGGSEQFF; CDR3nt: TGTGCCAGCAGCTTAGAAGGAGGCAGTGAGCAGTTCTTC
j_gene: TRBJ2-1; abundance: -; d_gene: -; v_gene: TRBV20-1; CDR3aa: CSFGGGGPISSYNEQFF; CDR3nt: TGCAGTTTTGGGGGCGGGGGCCCTATCTCCTCCTACAATGAGCAGTTCTTC
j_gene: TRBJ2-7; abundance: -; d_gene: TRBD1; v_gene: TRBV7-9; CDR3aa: CASSPSDRTAHEQYF; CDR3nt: TGTGCCAGCAGCCCGTCGGACAGGACGGCTCACGAGCAGTACTTC
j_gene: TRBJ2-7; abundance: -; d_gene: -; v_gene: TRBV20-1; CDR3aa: CSANPYIQGSYEQYF; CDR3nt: TGCAGCGCGAATCCCTATATACAGGGATCCTACGAGCAGTACTTC